The entry below gives a single T cell receptor (beta chain) sequence along with its context. Its antigen is undetermined. A junction boundary mismatches the germline segment, possibly from a read error. This sample was taken from a study of metastatic and nonmetastatic thyroid tumors. Across the study: The study looked at repertoires side by side in blood and in tumor or nodule tissue from malignant and benign thyroid patients. General study findings and limits: Malignant tumors reportedly showed significantly higher TCR beta diversity than benign nodules in both blood and tumor.

No patient had received any treatment before thyroid surgery. Original handling: Clinicopathological groups differed in CDR3, with these differences serving to build a distant-metastasis classifier for papillary thyroid cancer. TCRdb re-called clones from the PCR reads using MiXCR. TCRdb, not the original authors, processed these V and J calls. Among 14,000 or so clones listed, nearly 35% were seen once. This sequence was found in a male donor with papillary thyroid cancer or a benign thyroid nodule (not recorded which). Some clones in this sample may be carry-over from other donors' samples. What was sequenced was tumor tissue.

The CDR3 here is CASSVEGSQETHYF. CDR3 coding DNA: TGTGCCAGCAGCGTAGAGGGGTCCCAAGAGACCCATTACTTC. The rearrangement joins TRBV9 to TRBJ2-5; tentatively, D is TRBD1 (5 bases). Germline loops: CDR1 SGDLS, CDR2 YYNGEE. The length of the CDR3 is 14 residues. Supplemented by reference TRBV9 and TRBJ2-5, the full variable domain reads DSGVTQTPKHLITATGQRVTLRCSPRSGDLSVYWYQQSLDQGLQFLIQYYNGEERAKGNILERFSAQQFPDLHSELNLSSLELGDSALYFCASSVEGSQETHYFGPGTRLLVL.